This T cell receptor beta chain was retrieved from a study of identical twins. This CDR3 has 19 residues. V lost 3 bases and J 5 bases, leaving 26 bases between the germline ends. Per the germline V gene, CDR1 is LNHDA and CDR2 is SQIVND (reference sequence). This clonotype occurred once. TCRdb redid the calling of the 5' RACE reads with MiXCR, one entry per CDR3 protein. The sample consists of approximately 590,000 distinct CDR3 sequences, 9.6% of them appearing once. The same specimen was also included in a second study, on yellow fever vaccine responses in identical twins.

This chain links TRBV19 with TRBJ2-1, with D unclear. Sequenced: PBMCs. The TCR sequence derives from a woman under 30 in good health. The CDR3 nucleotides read TGTGCCAGTAGTATTCGATTTCCGACCTCACCCGTTGGGGACAATGAGCAGTTCTTC. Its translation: CASSIRFPTSPVGDNEQFF.